The 14 T cell receptor beta chains below come from one sample, sequenced in a study of blood T cell repertoires in COVID-19 (TCRdb year 2020). The receptor library was made with the immunoSEQ multiplex PCR assay. TCRdb retrieved this table from immuneACCESS and kept in-frame rearrangements only. Not all clones are present; in checked studies, unresolved V genes account for under half, and no reason is known for the remainder. The sample records tens of thousands of clones, about 86% of which are singletons. The ten largest account for about 17% of the sample. Sequences were obtained from peripheral blood. These receptors were obtained from an elderly woman with acute or convalescent COVID-19.

The genes are TRBV15 and TRBJ2-3; 8 bases agree with TRBD2. CDR3 length: 14 residues. Germline lookup yields CDR1 LNHNV and CDR2 YYDKDF (reference sequence). V lost 5 bases, J lost 2 bases, and 3 bases stayed unmatched. CDR3 nucleotide sequence: TGTGCCACCAGCCAGCGGGGGAACACAGATACGCAGTATTTT. Protein product: CATSQRGNTDTQYF.

The J gene is TRBJ2-1, the V gene TRBV10-1, with TRBD2 identical over 10 bases. The germline CDR1 and CDR2 sequences are WNHNN and SYGVQD (reference sequence). The V gene end was trimmed by 0 bases and the J gene end by 1 base; junction bases not matched to a gene: 6. The CDR3 sequence is 18 residues long. The CDR3 bases are TGCGCCAGCAGTGAGTCGCGGGGTAGCGGGGGGTCCTACAATGAGCAGTTCTTC. Translating gives CASSESRGSGGSYNEQFF.

CDR3 coding DNA: TGTGCCATCAGTGCTACCTTCGGGGACACCGGGGAGCTGTTTTTT. Amino acid sequence: CAISATFGDTGELFF. The chain carries TRBV10-3 and TRBJ2-2; D possibly corresponds to TRBD2 (5 bases). CDR1 and CDR2 (germline): ENHRY, SYGVKD. V was trimmed by 4 bases and J by 3 bases, leaving 12 bases between them. CDR3 length: 15 amino acids.

V and J are TRBV11-2 and TRBJ1-3; D perhaps matches TRBD1 (5 bases). CDR1 and CDR2 (germline): SGHAT, FQNNGV. The CDR3 loop spans 13 amino acids. V was trimmed by 3 bases and J by 4 bases, leaving 7 bases between them. This CDR3 is CASSFRVGNTIYF. In DNA, the CDR3 is TGTGCCAGCAGCTTCAGGGTCGGAAACACCATATATTTT.

Only one count was recorded for this clone. The CDR3 sequence is CASSLDLAGGYTGELFF. CDR3 nucleotide sequence: TGTGCCAGCAGCTTGGATCTAGCGGGGGGTTACACCGGGGAGCTGTTTTTT. The chain is built from TRBV5-6 and TRBJ2-2; the match to TRBD2 covers 11 bases. The ends lost 0 bases at V and 3 bases at J; junction bases unmatched: 4. Germline CDR1 is SGHDT and CDR2 is YYEEEE. The CDR3 runs 17 residues.

This chain links TRBV10-3 with TRBJ1-2, with TRBD1 matching over 7 bases. Germline loops: CDR1 ENHRY, CDR2 SYGVKD. This CDR3 contains 13 residues. Trimming cost V 8 bases and J 6 bases; bases outside gene matches: 9. The CDR3 loop is CAIRGTEGHGYTF. The CDR3 DNA sequence: TGTGCCATCCGAGGGACAGAAGGGCATGGCTACACCTTC.

The J gene is TRBJ2-7, the V gene TRBV5-1, with D perhaps matching TRBD1 (6 bases). V dropped 4 bases and J dropped 4 bases, with 24 bases sitting between them. This CDR3 is 17 amino acids long. Germline-derived CDR1 and CDR2 are SGHRS and YFSETQ. The CDR3 loop is CASSRGLTGGLEYEQYF. For the CDR3, the DNA is TGCGCCAGCAGCAGGGGTTTGACAGGAGGACTGGAGTACGAGCAGTACTTC.

The J gene is TRBJ1-2, the V gene TRBV2, with 9 bases that match TRBD1. V lost 0 bases and J lost 7; bases outside the gene matches: 6. Germline loops: CDR1 SNHLY, CDR2 FYNNEI. The CDR3 sequence is 15 residues long. The CDR3 loop reads CASSEAGGQGSGYTF. CDR3 sequence (DNA): TGTGCCAGCAGTGAAGCGGGGGGACAGGGTAGTGGCTACACCTTC. Looking up the rest from reference TRBV2 and TRBJ1-2 gives the full variable domain: EPEVTQTPSHQVTQMGQEVILRCVPISNHLYFYWYRQILGQKVEFLVSFYNNEISEKSEIFDDQFSVERPDGSNFTLKIRSTKLEDSAMYFCASSEAGGQGSGYTFGSGTRLTVV.

The chain combines TRBV6-1 with TRBJ1-6, with D perhaps matching TRBD1 (5 bases). V gave up 0 bases and J gave up 9 bases, with 12 bases separating them. Germline CDR1 reads MNHNS; CDR2 reads SASEGT. This CDR3 is built from 15 residues. The CDR3 loop is CASSEAQVWGSPLHF. CDR3 bases: TGTGCCAGCAGTGAAGCACAGGTTTGGGGTTCACCCCTCCACTTT.

In its sample, this clone was seen once. The J gene is TRBJ2-3, the V gene TRBV27; perhaps TRBD2 as D (5 bases). V lost 3 bases and J 5 bases, leaving 12 bases between the germline ends. Germline V gives CDR1 MNHEY, CDR2 SMNVEV (reference sequence). The CDR3 has 14 residues. CDR3 in amino acids: CASSFPSRGDTQYF. The DNA for the CDR3 is TGTGCCAGCAGTTTCCCCAGTCGGGGAGATACGCAGTATTTT.

The chain couples TRBV11-2 to TRBJ1-1, with D tentatively TRBD1 (5 bases). Looked up from germline, CDR1 is SGHAT and CDR2 is FQNNGV. The CDR3 is made up of 15 amino acids. Trimming cost V 4 bases and J 1 base, with 13 bases left between them. Here the CDR3 reads CASSWFGRGNTEAFF. The CDR3, as DNA: TGTGCCAGCAGCTGGTTCGGGAGGGGGAACACTGAAGCTTTCTTT.

This clone has only one observation. The V call is TRBV18, the J call TRBJ1-2; 9 bases map to TRBD1. CDR1 and CDR2 (germline): KGHSH, LQKENI. Germline trimming cut 0 bases from V and 4 bases from J; bases unmatched to any gene: 6. This CDR3 spans 16 amino acids. The CDR3 nucleotides read TGTGCCAGCTCACCACCGGTGGGGACAGGGTCCTATGGCTACACCTTC. Translating it yields CASSPPVGTGSYGYTF.

This clone was counted a single time. This chain's CDR3 is CASSRRNNEQFF. The CDR3 coding sequence is TGTGCCAGCAGTCGGAGAAACAATGAGCAGTTCTTC. The rearrangement uses TRBV12-3 or TRBV12-4 and TRBJ2-1; D gene ambiguous. CDR3 length: 12 residues. Between the trimmed V and J ends, which lost 5 bases and 5 bases, there was a span of 7 bases.

The chain links TRBV10-3 to TRBJ2-7, with TRBD1 matching 9 bases. The CDR3 sequence is 14 residues long. CDR1 is ENHRY, CDR2 SYGVKD, per germline. V shed 5 bases and J 1 base; nucleotides not matched to a gene: 3. The DNA of the CDR3 is TGTGCCATCAGTCGGGACAGGGAGTCCTACGAGCAGTACTTC. This gives the protein CAISRDRESYEQYF.